This entry is about one TCR beta chain. Its cognate antigen is unknown. The library protocol tagged individual cDNA molecules with unique molecular identifiers. TCRdb passed the 5' RACE reads through MiXCR, listing each CDR3 protein once. The profile shows roughly 58,000 distinct CDR3 sequences, around a tenth of them singletons. This sample was included in a study of early T cells in non-severe SARS-CoV-2 infection. Overall study: Bulk RNA from unsorted whole blood was sequenced; chains were unpaired. Study outcomes and limitations: Clonotype matching in VDJdb favored anti-spike CD8 responses and did not capture private and CD4 specificities.

The TCR sequence derives from an adult who was a healthcare worker with PCR-confirmed SARS-CoV-2 infection or an uninfected control (not recorded which). Sequencing input: whole blood.

CDR3 region: CALSGGAEDTQYF. CDR3 DNA: TGTGCCTTGAGCGGGGGGGCGGAAGATACGCAGTATTTT. The chain is built from TRBV30 and TRBJ2-3; 10 positions match TRBD2. Germline CDR1 reads GTSNPN; CDR2 reads SVGIG (reference sequence). V lost 7 bases to trimming and J lost 5 bases; unmatched junction nucleotides: 6. CDR3 size: 13 residues.